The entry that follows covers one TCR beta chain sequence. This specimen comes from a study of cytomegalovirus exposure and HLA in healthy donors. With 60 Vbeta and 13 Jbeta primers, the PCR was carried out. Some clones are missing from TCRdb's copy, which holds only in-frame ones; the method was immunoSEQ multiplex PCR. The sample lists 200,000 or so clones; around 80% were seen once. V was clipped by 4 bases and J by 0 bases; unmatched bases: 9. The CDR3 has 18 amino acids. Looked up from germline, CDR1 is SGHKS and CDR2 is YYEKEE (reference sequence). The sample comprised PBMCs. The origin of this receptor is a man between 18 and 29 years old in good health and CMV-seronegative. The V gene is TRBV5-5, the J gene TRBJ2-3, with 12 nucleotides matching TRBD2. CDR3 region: CASSQGLAGGPSTDTQYF. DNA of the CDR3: TGTGCCAGCAGCCAAGGTCTAGCGGGAGGGCCTAGCACAGATACGCAGTATTTT.